This entry describes one TCR beta chain. Its matching antigen is unknown. This entry is derived from a study of cytomegalovirus exposure and HLA in healthy donors. Findings and limits, study-wide: In a later analysis, an Asian-associated ancestry cluster reportedly showed fewer N-insertions than the roughly 710-donor mean. Further analysis was carried out later, and it showed several of the most significant clusters appearing linked to common viral pathogens. DRB1 showed the most TCR associations and HLA-C the fewest in a later analysis, as rates varied by HLA locus.

The germline V gene has CDR1 SGHNT and CDR2 YYREEE (reference sequence). The J segment lost 2 bases and the V segment lost 4 bases, leaving 3 bases of the junction unmatched. This CDR3 comprises 15 residues. Primers included in the PCR were 60 Vbeta and 13 Jbeta primers. TCRdb's table, derived via immunoSEQ multiplex PCR, lists solely in-frame clones and lacks some. The sample lists about 140,000 clones; roughly 86% were seen once. The receptor comes from a woman between 35 and 50 years old in good health and CMV-seronegative. The specimen was PBMCs. J is TRBJ2-7 and V is TRBV5-4; TRBD2 aligns across 13 bases. CDR3: CASSPGLAGAYEQYF. The CDR3 nucleotides read TGTGCCAGCAGCCCTGGACTAGCGGGGGCCTACGAGCAGTACTTC. The entire variable domain, with the rest obtained from reference TRBV5-4 and TRBJ2-7, is as follows: ETGVTQSPTHLIKTRGQQVTLRCSSQSGHNTVSWYQQALGQGPQFIFQYYREEENGRGNFPPRFSGLQFPNYSSELNVNALELDDSALYLCASSPGLAGAYEQYFGPGTRLTVT.